The source of this T cell receptor (beta chain) is a study of T cells in Graves' hyperthyroidism and ophthalmopathy (dated by TCRdb to about 2019). Some background on the complete study: Peripheral blood samples were taken at the time of initial diagnosis, prior to any treatment. To identify TCR V-J signatures that set the groups apart, the researchers used a discovery cohort of 95 to 100 patients, made up of 40 to 45 with Graves' ophthalmopathy and 57 with stable Graves' hyperthyroidism. An independent validation cohort of about 19 hyperthyroidism patients and 17 patients who later progressed to ophthalmopathy tested prospective prediction of ophthalmopathy. For training and testing, the 100 or so patients in the discovery cohort were randomly divided in a 7:3 ratio. In about six Graves' hyperthyroidism patients, the study also compared T-cell repertoires from thyroid tissue with T-cell repertoires from blood. After sampling, hyperthyroidism patients received methimazole starting at 30 mg daily, and ophthalmopathy patients received high-dose intravenous methylprednisolone. According to the paper, TCR Vbeta CDR3 sequencing was carried out on over 130 peripheral blood samples, which came from 40 to 45 ophthalmopathy, fewer than 80 hyperthyroidism and about 17 progressor patients.

Reading from cysteine to phenylalanine, the CDR3 counts 12 amino acids. The kept DNA is CDR3 alone, 36 bases in frame from the first base. V is pared back by 7 bases and J by 0 bases, with 9 bases lying between the germline termini. As encoded in the germline V gene, CDR1 is SQVTM while CDR2 is ANQGSEA. Amplification of TCR beta CDR3 regions was carried out from RNA transcripts. A first-round RT-PCR of the TCR CDR3 used the HTBI primer set with the Qiagen OneStep RT-PCR kit. Libraries were constructed in a second round of multiplex PCR, after which size selection and purification were performed. Sequencing of the libraries was done on an Illumina HiSeq2000 using paired-end 100 bp reads. Per the source publication's procedure: SOAPnuke was used to process the raw data, with reads discarded if the reads contained adapters or uncalled bases, had a mean Phred below 15, or lacked an exact constant-primer or identifier match. COPE v1.2.5 was used to merge the high-quality paired reads, and each unique nucleotide sequence was defined as a clonotype. MiTCR v1.1 was used to align clonotypes to the IMGT TRBV, TRBD and TRBJ reference segments. Analysis was restricted to V-J combinations with a frequency above 0.0001, which covered approximately 99% of repertoires. A TCS score was defined as the ratio of F50 (clonal expansion) to E x V (chaos), with BLOSUM62-based TCRdist applied between CDR3 peptides within each V-J. Welch's t-statistics and random forest reduced 514 V-J features to some 14, which were used in a naive Bayes classifier (R e1071). TCRdb's own reprocessing of the public reads used fastp at Q25 and MiXCR and kept productive beta chains. CDR3 protein sequences are deduplicated, and each keeps its most common genes and DNA. It is TCRdb's table, rather than the study itself, that gives the V and J calls and clone size. Here the sample has approximately 720,000 distinct CDR3 sequences; under 20% occur a single time. 16% of the sample is in the top ten clones.

This clonotype occurred a few times. The clone's antigen remains unknown. Base-call qualities are not available, and no considerably larger clone is one nucleotide away. Hyperthyroidism patients were newly diagnosed, with disease duration under 2 months, and aged 18 to 65 years. Exclusion was applied to patients with uncontrolled infections, other autoimmune diseases, pregnancy or lactation. Diagnoses were based on clinical symptoms, serum thyroxine and TRAb, thyroid ultrasound and orbital computed tomography. Blood from progressor patients was collected at the time of first diagnosis with hyperthyroidism, before any ophthalmopathy symptoms had appeared. Ficoll-Paque density gradient centrifugation was used to isolate PBMCs from approximately 10 ml of fresh peripheral blood. Patients classed as progressors first received a Graves' hyperthyroidism diagnosis and then went on to develop ophthalmopathy during follow-up. Trizol reagent was used to extract total RNA, and RNA quality was then checked on an Agilent 2100 Bioanalyzer.

General conclusions and limits of the study: Most expanded thyroid clonotypes (frequency above 0.001) were also detected in blood, suggesting blood repertoires may reflect thyroid immune responses. No statistical method was used to fix the sample size in advance, and group allocation was not hidden from the investigators. A model built on a 13 V-J signature distinguished ophthalmopathy from stable hyperthyroidism, reaching roughly 88% sensitivity and about 81% specificity in cross-validation and 80%/75% in testing. In validation, the model predicted progression to ophthalmopathy a median of about 6.8 months before onset, with approximately 70% sensitivity and about 75% specificity.

The origin of this receptor is a woman in her forties or fifties with Graves' hyperthyroidism that later progressed to Graves' ophthalmopathy. This receptor chain uses TRBV29-1 and TRBJ1-1; a tentative D call is TRBD1 (5 bases match). Material for sequencing was blood. The DNA sequence reads TGCAGCGGGGGACGGATGAACACTGAAGCTTTCTTT. It specifies CSGGRMNTEAFF.